Listed below are T cell receptor beta chains from one sample, sequenced in a study of shared clonotypes between healthy human individuals. Method: immunoSEQ multiplex PCR; TCRdb's copy keeps in-frame clones and lacks some. The data contain about 1.1 million clones, 78% of them singletons. The sequenced sample consisted of memory CD4+ T cells from PBMCs. Receptors were obtained from a man younger than 35 in good health. Some clones in this sample may be carry-over from other donors' samples. Both conserved end residues are part of each CDR3. A D gene is named only where the DNA matches it firmly. Size tells how often a clone was seen (once, few, many) or the class of an expanded clone, and some rows leave it out.

clone_size	cdr3_length	j_call	v_call	d_call	cdr3_nt	cdr3_aa
NA	12	TRBJ2-7	TRBV19	NA	TGTGCCAGTAGTAAAGACCCCTACGAGCAGTACTTC	CASSKDPYEQYF
once	13	TRBJ2-7	TRBV7-2	NA	TGTGCCAGCAGCTCCGGAGGGGCCTACGAGCAGTACTTC	CASSSGGAYEQYF
NA	16	TRBJ1-3	TRBV10-3	NA	TGTGCCATCAGTGATTGGCAGCATCTGTCTGGAAACACCATATATTTT	CAISDWQHLSGNTIYF
NA	13	TRBJ1-5	TRBV2	NA	TGTGCCAGCAGTGCCGTGCCGCATCAGCCCCAGCATTTT	CASSAVPHQPQHF
NA	13	TRBJ1-1	TRBV19	NA	TGTGCCAGTAGTATAGATCGGACGCCTGAAGCTTTCTTT	CASSIDRTPEAFF
NA	17	TRBJ1-1	TRBV27	TRBD1	TGTGCCAGCAGTTTATGGGCAGGGGGCGCTTTGGTCACTGAAGCTTTCTTT	CASSLWAGGALVTEAFF
NA	16	TRBJ2-1	TRBV5-1	TRBD2	TGCGCCAGCAGTCGACTAGCGGGGCTTGATGACAATGAGCAGTTCTTC	CASSRLAGLDDNEQFF
NA	13	TRBJ2-7	TRBV5-1	TRBD1	TGCGCCAGCAGCTTCGACAGGGGGTACGAGCAGTACTTC	CASSFDRGYEQYF
NA	15	TRBJ2-1	TRBV5-1	TRBD2	TGCGCCAGCAGCGAGGGGACTAGCTCGCGGGGTGAGCAGTTCTTC	CASSEGTSSRGEQFF
NA	14	TRBJ2-3	TRBV9	NA	TGTGCCAGCAGCGGCCCCGCCAGTTGGGATACGCAGTATTTT	CASSGPASWDTQYF
few	9	TRBJ2-3	TRBV25-1	NA	TGTGCCAGGGGGTATACGCAGTATTTT	CARGYTQYF
NA	13	TRBJ1-2	TRBV21-1	NA	TGTGCCAGCAGCAAAGATTGGGGCTATGGCTACACCTTC	CASSKDWGYGYTF
NA	16	TRBJ2-1	TRBV28	TRBD1	TGTGCCAGCAGGCGCAAGACAGGGTACTCCTACAATGAGCAGTTCTTC	CASRRKTGYSYNEQFF
few	13	TRBJ2-1	TRBV5-4	NA	TGTGCCAGCAGCTTGAAGGACGGTGGTGAGCAGTTCTTC	CASSLKDGGEQFF
few	13	TRBJ2-2	TRBV9	NA	TGTGCCAGCAGCGTATTAGCGACCGGGGAGCTGTTTTTT	CASSVLATGELFF